Listed here is a single T cell receptor (beta chain). The antigen remains unidentified. The data were obtained in a study of CD8 T cells in Susac syndrome. Study results and caveats: As the study acknowledged, the number of individuals who were part of its TCR sequencing and HLA analysis was relatively small.

Each multiple sclerosis control was a treatment-naive patient with relapsing-remitting disease that was either stable or active. Negative isolation yielded the CD8+ and CD4+ T cells, while FACS enriched the TEMRA cells. The V gene's germline CDR1 is SGHNT and CDR2 YYREEE (reference sequence). V lost 4 bases to trimming and J lost 6 bases, with 17 bases between them. There are 15 residues in the CDR3. With random hexamers, reverse transcription was performed on roughly 0.45 to 1 ug of RNA. It was immunoSEQ multiplex PCR that amplified TCR beta CDR3 across 54 Vbeta and 13 Jbeta. A single record per CDR3 protein comes from TCRdb applying MiXCR to the immunoSEQ multiplex PCR reads. Of roughly 120,000 distinct CDR3 sequences in the sample, less than 95% were seen once.

This sequence was found in a human donor with multiple sclerosis. The source material was CD4+ T cells from PBMCs. The rearrangement joins TRBV5-4 to TRBJ2-1; D tentatively fits TRBD1 or TRBD2 (5 bases each). CDR3 DNA: TGTGCCAGCAGCCCCCCAAGCGGCAGGGCCAATGAGCAGTTCTTC. It is translated as CASSPPSGRANEQFF.